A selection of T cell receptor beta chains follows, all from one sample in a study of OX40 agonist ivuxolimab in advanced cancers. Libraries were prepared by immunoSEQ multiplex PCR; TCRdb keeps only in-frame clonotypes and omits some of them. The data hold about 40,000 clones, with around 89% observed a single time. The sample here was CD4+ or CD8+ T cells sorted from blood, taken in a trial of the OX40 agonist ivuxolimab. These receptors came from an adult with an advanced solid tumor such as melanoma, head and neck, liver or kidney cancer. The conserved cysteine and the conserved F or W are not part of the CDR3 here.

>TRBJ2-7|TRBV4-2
ASSQEIADSYEQY
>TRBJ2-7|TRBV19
ASSLAGTGYEQY
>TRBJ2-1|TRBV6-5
ASSFGANNEQF
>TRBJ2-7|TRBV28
ASSFGTVYEQY
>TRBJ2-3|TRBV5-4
ASSPEGGGTDTQY
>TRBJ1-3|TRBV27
ASSPDRDPGNTIY
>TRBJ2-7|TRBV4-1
ASSQERLTYEQY
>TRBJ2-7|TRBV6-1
ASAGQGLAYEQY
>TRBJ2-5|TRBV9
ASSPGVSASQETQY
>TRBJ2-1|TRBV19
ASNAGDPYNEQF
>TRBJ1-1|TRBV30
AWRASLGQEDTEAF
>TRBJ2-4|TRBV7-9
ASSLSTAAKNIQY
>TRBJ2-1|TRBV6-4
ASSDSMSGSDEQF
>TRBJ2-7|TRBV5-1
ASSFGRAYEQY
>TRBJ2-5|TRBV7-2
ASSLDGAQETQY
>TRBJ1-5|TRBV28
ASSSRQYDSNQPQH
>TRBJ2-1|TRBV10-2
ASSTSGAYNEQF
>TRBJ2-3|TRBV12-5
ASGLPVISTDTQY
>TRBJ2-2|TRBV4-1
ASSHYVGAGTTGELF
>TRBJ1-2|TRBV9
ASSVDLTGNYGYT
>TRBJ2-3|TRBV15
ATSVVTGTEHHSTDTQY
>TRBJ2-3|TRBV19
ASRPPGSDTQY
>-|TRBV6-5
ASSYAAGGYEQY
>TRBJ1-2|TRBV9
ASSAFGTGGDGYT
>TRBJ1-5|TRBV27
ASSPIEGNQPQH
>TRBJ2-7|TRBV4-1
ASSQVGDAYEQY
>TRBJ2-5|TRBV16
ASSQGGPTGQETQY
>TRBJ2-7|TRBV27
ASSIAGGYEQY
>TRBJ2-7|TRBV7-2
ASSLGWDTTEQY
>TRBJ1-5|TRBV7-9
ASTRTGDQPQH
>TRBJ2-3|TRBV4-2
ASSQDQRAGGPTDTQY
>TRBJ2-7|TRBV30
AWSGTEQY
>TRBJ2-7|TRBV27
ASSFSTGGVYEQY
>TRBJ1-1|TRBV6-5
ASSYTGGTEAF
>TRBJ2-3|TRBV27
ASSLLSTDTQY
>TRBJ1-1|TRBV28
ASSWERYTEAF
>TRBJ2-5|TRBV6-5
ASSGWTGSQETQY
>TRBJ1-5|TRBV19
ASSIGSWKINQPQH
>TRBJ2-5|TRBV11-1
ASSPRGKETQY
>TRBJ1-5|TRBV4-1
ASSPSLNQPQH
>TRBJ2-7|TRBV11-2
ASSYGQDYEQY
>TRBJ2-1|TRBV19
ASSIQGLINEQF
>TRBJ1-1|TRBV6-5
ASSYSTGGSTEAF